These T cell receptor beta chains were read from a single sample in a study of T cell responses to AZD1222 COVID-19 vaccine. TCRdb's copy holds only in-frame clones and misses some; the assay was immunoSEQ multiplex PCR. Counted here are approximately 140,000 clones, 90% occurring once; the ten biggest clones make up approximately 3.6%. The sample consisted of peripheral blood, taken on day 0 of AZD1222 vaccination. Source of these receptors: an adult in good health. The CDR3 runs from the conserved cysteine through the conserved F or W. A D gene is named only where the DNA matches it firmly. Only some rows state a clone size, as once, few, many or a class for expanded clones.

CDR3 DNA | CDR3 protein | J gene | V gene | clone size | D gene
TGCAGCGTTGAGGGGCGGGGAGATAACTATGGCTACACCTTC | CSVEGRGDNYGYTF | TRBJ1-2 | TRBV29-1 | once | -
TGTGCCAGCAGGTCCCTAGGGGGCGGTGACGGCTACACCTTC | CASRSLGGGDGYTF | TRBJ1-2 | TRBV6-5 | - | TRBD1
TGTGCCAGCAGACAGACAGGGCTGAACACTGAAGCTTTCTTT | CASRQTGLNTEAFF | TRBJ1-1 | TRBV25-1 | once | TRBD1
TGTGCCAGCGGACAGGGTGAAAAACTGTTTTTT | CASGQGEKLFF | TRBJ1-4 | TRBV6-5 | - | TRBD1
TGCGCCAGCAGAGGACAGGTGAACACTGAAGCTTTCTTT | CASRGQVNTEAFF | TRBJ1-1 | TRBV5-1 | - | TRBD1
TGTGCCAGCAGCGTAGCGGGACTCATCACTGAAGCTTTCTTT | CASSVAGLITEAFF | TRBJ1-1 | TRBV9 | - | -
TGTGCCATTTCTTTGGGGAGGGACAACTACGAGCAGTACTTC | CAISLGRDNYEQYF | TRBJ2-7 | TRBV10-3 | - | -
TGCGCCAGCAGCCAAGAAGTGGGACAAAGCACCGGGGAGCTGTTTTTT | CASSQEVGQSTGELFF | TRBJ2-2 | TRBV4-3 | - | -
TGTGCCAGCAGGAGGGGGACAGGGGGTTCACCCCTCCACTTT | CASRRGTGGSPLHF | TRBJ1-6 | TRBV14 | - | TRBD1
TGTGCCAGCAGCTTAGCGCGGGAGGGGCGTCAGTTCTTC | CASSLAREGRQFF | TRBJ2-1 | TRBV11-2 | - | TRBD2
TGTGCCAGCAGCGCCGGACCTAGCACAGATACGCAGTATTTT | CASSAGPSTDTQYF | TRBJ2-3 | TRBV9 | - | -
TGCAGTGCTAGTGCGGACGGCCACCTTTCCTACGAGCAGTACTTC | CSASADGHLSYEQYF | TRBJ2-7 | TRBV20-1 | - | -
TGTGCCAGCAGCCTAGGGGGGCTAGTTGGATATGGCTACACCTTC | CASSLGGLVGYGYTF | TRBJ1-2 | TRBV6-5 | - | -
TGTGCCAGCAGCCACCAGGGGTACTATGGCTACACCTTC | CASSHQGYYGYTF | TRBJ1-2 | TRBV21-1 | - | -
TGTGCCAGCTCCTTTTGGGCTGAAGCTTTCTTT | CASSFWAEAFF | TRBJ1-1 | TRBV2 | - | -
TGTGCCTGGAGTGTACTAGAGCTAGCCTACGAGCAGTACTTC | CAWSVLELAYEQYF | TRBJ2-7 | TRBV30 | - | -
TGTGCCAGCAGTGAAGCGGTAGCGGGGGGGCAAAATGAGCAGTTCTTC | CASSEAVAGGQNEQFF | TRBJ2-1 | TRBV6-4 | - | TRBD2
TGTGCCAGCAGTCAGGCACAGGGCTACGAGCAGTACTTC | CASSQAQGYEQYF | TRBJ2-7 | TRBV6-5 | - | -
TGCGCCAGCAGTGAGGGGCAGGGGGAAAAACTGTTTTTT | CASSEGQGEKLFF | TRBJ1-4 | TRBV10-2 | - | -
TGTGCCTGGAGTGTACCCCGGGACCGCCTCTTCTATGGCTACACCTTC | CAWSVPRDRLFYGYTF | TRBJ1-2 | TRBV30 | - | -
TGCGCCAGCAGCAGAGGACGTTCCAACTCTGGGGCCAACGTCCTGACTTTC | CASSRGRSNSGANVLTF | TRBJ2-6 | TRBV5-1 | - | -
TGTGCCACCAGCTTCGCCCAGAGCTCCTACAATGAGCAGTTCTTC | CATSFAQSSYNEQFF | TRBJ2-1 | TRBV15 | once | -
TGTGCCATCAGGGACCTTTTTGACAGGGGCGTGAACACTGAAGCTTTCTTT | CAIRDLFDRGVNTEAFF | TRBJ1-1 | TRBV10-3 | many | TRBD1
TGTGCCAGCTCACGGGAGAATGGTGAAAAACTGTTTTTT | CASSRENGEKLFF | TRBJ1-4 | TRBV18 | once | -
TGTGCCAGTAGTATGACAGACCATAGCAATCAGCCCCAGCATTTT | CASSMTDHSNQPQHF | TRBJ1-5 | TRBV19 | - | -
TGTGCCAGCAGCCCTGCGGTTCCCTATGGCTACACCTTC | CASSPAVPYGYTF | TRBJ1-2 | TRBV3-1/TRBV3-2 | - | -
TGTGCCAGCAGCTTGGGTTCGGGGGAAGAGACCCAGTACTTC | CASSLGSGEETQYF | TRBJ2-5 | TRBV5-4 | once | -
TGTGCCAGCAGCCTAACAGGGGCTGGAAACACCATATATTTT | CASSLTGAGNTIYF | TRBJ1-3 | TRBV3-1/TRBV3-2 | once | TRBD1
TGTGCCAGTAGGGGGACAGGTAATGAGCAGTTCTTC | CASRGTGNEQFF | TRBJ2-1 | TRBV5-4 | few | TRBD1
TGTGCCAGCTCACCAAGACAGGGACGCGACAATGAGCAGTTCTTC | CASSPRQGRDNEQFF | TRBJ2-1 | TRBV18 | - | TRBD1
TGTGCCAGCAGCGTAACCGGAAACTATGGCTACACCTTC | CASSVTGNYGYTF | TRBJ1-2 | TRBV9 | - | -
TGTGCCAGCAGTGACACTGAGGCAGGGGGCTACAATGAGCAGTTCTTC | CASSDTEAGGYNEQFF | TRBJ2-1 | TRBV6-1 | - | TRBD1
TGCGCCAGCAGCCAAATAATAGCGGGAGGGCCTTGGGCAGATACGCAGTATTTT | CASSQIIAGGPWADTQYF | TRBJ2-3 | TRBV4-3 | once | TRBD2
TGTGCCAGCAGCTTAGAGCCGGGACTAGCGGTTGAGTTCTTC | CASSLEPGLAVEFF | TRBJ2-1 | TRBV11-2 | - | TRBD2
TGTGCCAGCAGTGCCCGGACAATCCCTGGGGCCAACGTCCTGACTTTC | CASSARTIPGANVLTF | TRBJ2-6 | TRBV6-2/TRBV6-3 | - | -
TGTGCCAGCGGCAAAAATGAAAAACTGTTTTTT | CASGKNEKLFF | TRBJ1-4 | TRBV11-3 | - | -
TGTGCCAGCAGCAGACAGGGTATGCAAGAGACCCAGTACTTC | CASSRQGMQETQYF | TRBJ2-5 | TRBV7-7 | once | TRBD1
TGTGCCAGCAGTAGACAGGGGGCAGTAGAGACCCAGTACTTC | CASSRQGAVETQYF | TRBJ2-5 | TRBV27 | - | TRBD1
TGTGCCAGCTCACCACCCGGCAGGGAGAATCAGCCCCAGCATTTT | CASSPPGRENQPQHF | TRBJ1-5 | TRBV18 | - | -
TGTGCCAGCAGCCAAGTTAACAACTATGGCTACACCTTC | CASSQVNNYGYTF | TRBJ1-2 | TRBV3-1/TRBV3-2 | - | -
TGTGCCAGCAGCTTAGTTACGGGACAGGGGGCTCTCGGCTACACCTTC | CASSLVTGQGALGYTF | TRBJ1-2 | TRBV7-9 | - | TRBD1
TGTGCCAGCAGTTCCCGGGCTAGCGGGAGACTGTACAATGAGCAGTTCTTC | CASSSRASGRLYNEQFF | TRBJ2-1 | TRBV27 | few | TRBD2
TGTGCCAGCAGGCAACCGGGACAGGGTGGTGAGCAGTTCTTC | CASRQPGQGGEQFF | TRBJ2-1 | TRBV2 | - | TRBD1
TGTGCCACCAGTGAATTGGACTGGCCTGACTCCTACAATGAGCAGTTCTTC | CATSELDWPDSYNEQFF | TRBJ2-1 | TRBV24-1 | - | -
TGCGCCAGCAGCCAAGAGGGTGGGGGGGTCATCACAGATACGCAGTATTTT | CASSQEGGGVITDTQYF | TRBJ2-3 | TRBV4-1 | - | TRBD2
TGTGCCAGCTCACCCCTCAGTGGTCAGCCCCAGCATTTT | CASSPLSGQPQHF | TRBJ1-5 | TRBV18 | - | -
TGTGCCAGCAGCTTTATGACAGGGCAAAACGAGCAGTACTTC | CASSFMTGQNEQYF | TRBJ2-7 | TRBV7-2 | - | TRBD1